Listed below are T cell receptor beta chains from one sample, sequenced in a study of T cell responses to AZD1222 COVID-19 vaccine. Sequencing used immunoSEQ multiplex PCR; TCRdb keeps in-frame clones, though not all of them. The table shows tens of thousands of clones, with 85% occurring only once. Here the sequenced sample was peripheral blood, taken on day 0 of AZD1222 vaccination. The receptors shown here come from an adult in good health. Both conserved end residues are part of each CDR3. The D gene is left open where the match is weak. The size entry is marked missing in some rows and otherwise reads once, few, many or a size class.

>NA|TRBV24-1|NA|TRBJ2-4
CATSEGIAKNIQYF
TGTGCCACCAGTGAGGGGATTGCCAAAAACATTCAGTACTTC
>NA|TRBV10-3|TRBD1|TRBJ1-2
CAISETGQGHGYTF
TGTGCCATCAGTGAGACGGGACAGGGGCATGGCTACACCTTC
>NA|TRBV10-3|TRBD2|TRBJ2-3
CAISQGLEGTQYF
TGTGCCATCAGTCAAGGACTAGAGGGTACGCAGTATTTT
>NA|TRBV6-5|TRBD2|TRBJ2-7
CASSTGLALTGEQYF
TGTGCCAGCAGTACGGGACTAGCTCTAACAGGGGAGCAGTACTTC
>NA|TRBV27|NA|TRBJ2-6
CASGAVSGANVLTF
TGTGCCAGCGGCGCGGTTTCTGGGGCCAACGTCCTGACTTTC
>NA|TRBV10-3|NA|TRBJ1-1
CAVAGAGGAEAFF
TGTGCCGTCGCCGGGGCCGGAGGCGCTGAAGCTTTCTTT
>once|TRBV6-5|NA|TRBJ2-7
CASSRDLISYEQYF
TGTGCCAGCAGTCGGGACTTAATTTCCTACGAGCAGTACTTC
>few|TRBV10-3|NA|TRBJ2-1
CAISALEVDEQFF
TGTGCCATCAGCGCCTTGGAGGTCGATGAGCAGTTCTTC
>NA|TRBV7-2|NA|TRBJ2-5
CASSLGVVAETQYF
TGTGCCAGCAGCTTAGGTGTAGTAGCGGAGACCCAGTACTTC
>once|TRBV2|NA|TRBJ1-2
CASRSTAANYGYTF
TGTGCCAGCAGGTCAACGGCGGCTAACTATGGCTACACCTTC